This T cell receptor beta chain originates from a study of glioma-infiltrating T cells after dendritic cell vaccination. Selection required adequate fresh-frozen tumor tissue plus more than two years' survival data. The primer mix had 60 V beta and 13 J beta primers. The method was immunoSEQ multiplex PCR; TCRdb's version includes in-frame clones alone and lacks a portion of them. The table lists around 67,000 clones, 80% to 85% of them singletons. The source was blood, collected before dendritic cell vaccination. The clonotype comes from a human donor with glioblastoma.

As DNA, the CDR3 is TGTGCCACCAGCCGCGGGCTGAATGAAAAACTGTTTTTT. Translated, it gives CATSRGLNEKLFF. The chain has TRBV15 and TRBJ1-4, with unresolved D. Trimming cost V 5 bases and J 5 bases, with 9 bases left between them. Germline V lookup: CDR1 LNHNV, CDR2 YYDKDF (reference sequence). The CDR3 contains 13 residues.